The 23 T cell receptor beta chains listed next were all sequenced from one sample in a study of esophageal squamous cell carcinoma under preoperative chemotherapy. This sample's time point: before preoperative PTX-NDP chemotherapy. MiXCR was run by TCRdb on the PCR reads, yielding one entry per CDR3 protein. The sample holds about 6,600 distinct CDR3 sequences, 32% seen once. Collection took place from a patient given preoperative chemotherapy. The receptors derive from a human donor with esophageal squamous cell carcinoma. The donor label of this sample is uncertain.

This clonotype was detected once. At one end the junction does not follow the germline gene, possibly because of a read error. The rearrangement uses TRBV19 and TRBJ2-3; the match to TRBD2 covers 7 bases. This CDR3 is 15 amino acids long. The germline gives CDR1 LNHDA, CDR2 SQIVND (reference sequence). The CDR3 region has the DNA TGTGCCAGTAGTATAGCGGCTAGCGGAACAGATACGCAGTGTTTT. It translates to CASSIAASGTDTQCF.

By share, this clonotype ranks as medium-sized. V and J are TRBV24-1 and TRBJ2-3; tentatively, D is TRBD1 (6 bases). The J call is in doubt because the DNA end fits TRBJ2-7 better. CDR3 length: 15 residues. The germline gives CDR1 KGHDR, CDR2 SFDVKD. CDR3 amino acids: CATSDLLDRTNEQYF. The CDR3 DNA sequence: TGTGCCACCAGTGATTTGCTAGACAGGACCAATGAGCAGTACTTC.

This clonotype was seen many times. The V and J genes are TRBV6-1 and TRBJ2-1; D ambiguous. The CDR3 covers 14 residues. The V end lost 0 bases, the J end lost 10 bases, and 13 bases lay between the germline ends. CDR1 is MNHNS, CDR2 SASEGT, per germline. CDR3 DNA: TGTGCCAGCAGTGAAGCGGTGGACCTCTACGAGCAGTTCTTC. Translated, it gives CASSEAVDLYEQFF.

A note on this clonotype: Since no conserved phenylalanine or tryptophan closes the CDR3, a read error is the likely cause. The rearrangement links TRBV7-6 to TRBJ2-5; D unresolved. The J call is doubtful: the DNA matches TRBJ2-1 better. Germline V CDR1 and CDR2: SGHVS, FNYEAQ. CDR3 length: 13 residues. The CDR3 sequence: CASSLGTYTEQFL. Written as DNA, the CDR3 is TGTGCCAGCAGCTTAGGCACATACACTGAGCAGTTCTTG.

This clonotype was seen ten or more times. Written as DNA, the CDR3 is TGTGCCAGCAGTCCCCCGGCTCCGGGGCATGGCATTCAGTACTTC. Encoded protein: CASSPPAPGHGIQYF. The J gene is TRBJ2-4, the V gene TRBV7-2; D could derive from TRBD1 or TRBD2 (5 bases each). Germline CDR1 reads SGHTA; CDR2 reads FQGNSA. The CDR3 is 15 amino acids. Trimming stripped 6 bases from V and 9 bases from J, with 21 bases between.

The rearrangement uses TRBV7-6 and TRBJ2-1; 7 positions agree with TRBD1. With 7 bases clipped from V and 10 bases from J, the junction kept 19 bases outside the gene matches. In germline, CDR1 is SGHVS, CDR2 FNYEAQ. The CDR3 contains 16 residues. The CDR3 here is CASTVGGGEGSYEQFF. DNA for the CDR3: TGTGCCAGCACCGTAGGGGGCGGAGAAGGCTCCTACGAGCAGTTCTTC.

This clonotype was picked up many times. This rearrangement joins TRBV12-5 to TRBJ2-1, with 7 bases fitting TRBD2. The germline V gene encodes CDR1 LGHNT and CDR2 FRNRAP. V lost 0 bases, J lost 5 bases, and 10 bases stayed unmatched. CDR3 length: 17 amino acids. The CDR3 protein is CASGLVLAPLFNNEQFF. The CDR3, as DNA: TGTGCTAGTGGTTTGGTACTAGCGCCACTCTTTAACAATGAGCAGTTCTTC.

This clonotype qualifies as medium-sized. This sequence joins TRBV12-3 or TRBV12-4 and TRBJ2-5, with D possibly TRBD1 on 6 matching bases. The V end lost 6 bases, the J end lost 5 bases, and 16 bases lay between the germline ends. The CDR3 has 14 amino acids. The CDR3 DNA reads as TGTGCCAGCAGGACGGACAGTCCGTCGGAGACCCAGTACTTC. Protein sequence: CASRTDSPSETQYF.

As concerns this clonotype: A much larger clone lies a single base off, so this may be a read error. As the CDR3 is not closed by the conserved phenylalanine or tryptophan, this likely results from a read error. This rearrangement joins TRBV6-1 to TRBJ2-2; 11 positions match TRBD1. The length of the CDR3 is 16 residues. CDR1 and CDR2 from the germline V gene are MNHNS and SASEGT. V was clipped by 6 bases and J by 1 base; unmatched bases: 4. The CDR3 protein is CASRKGTGGNTGELFL. The CDR3 nucleotides are TGTGCCAGCAGGAAAGGGACAGGGGGGAACACCGGGGAGCTGTTTTTG.

The chain uses TRBV7-2 and TRBJ2-1, with TRBD2 matching over 13 bases. V lost 7 bases, J lost 12 bases, and 12 bases stayed unmatched. Germline CDR1 reads SGHTA; CDR2 reads FQGNSA. The length of the CDR3 is 15 residues. DNA of the CDR3: TGTGCCAGCACGGGGGGACTAGCGGGAAGCAAGGGGCAGTTCTTC. Translation: CASTGGLAGSKGQFF.

This clonotype is judged medium-sized. The rearrangement joins TRBV7-8 to TRBJ2-1; D is unresolved. The J call may be faulty, since TRBJ2-7 better matches the DNA end. The length of the CDR3 is 12 residues. Germline V gene sequence: CDR1 SGHVS, CDR2 FQNEAQ. As DNA, the CDR3 is TGTGCCAGCAGCTTAGTACGGTCCGAGCAGTACTTC. Its protein product is CASSLVRSEQYF.

This clonotype was picked up many times. The CDR3 nucleotides read TGTGCCAGCGGCTTAGGCGGGGGGTACGAGCAGTTCTTC. Amino acids: CASGLGGGYEQFF. This chain uses TRBV6-1 with TRBJ2-1; 8 bases line up with TRBD2. V lost 8 bases to trimming and J lost 10 bases; unmatched junction nucleotides: 10. The CDR3 covers 13 residues. Germline CDR1 is MNHNS and CDR2 is SASEGT.

The table lists this clonotype with a few counts. V and J are TRBV27 and TRBJ1-2; D ambiguous. The V gene's germline CDR1 is MNHEY and CDR2 SMNVEV (reference sequence). The CDR3 runs 14 residues. The DNA for the CDR3 is TGTGGCAGGAGTTCCCCGCTCAGGAGAGAGGGCTACACCTTC. Translation gives CGRSSPLRREGYTF.

This clonotype is labeled as medium-sized. The rearrangement links TRBV7-9 to TRBJ2-6; D gene ambiguous. V lost 6 bases and J lost 4, with 7 bases in between. The CDR3 is 13 amino acids. Germline V gene lookup returns CDR1 SEHNR and CDR2 FQNEAQ (reference sequence). The CDR3 is CASSPSGANVLTF. CDR3 DNA: TGTGCCAGCAGTCCGTCCGGGGCCAACGTCCTGACTTTC.

This clonotype was seen ten or more times. The CDR3 coding sequence is TGTGCCAGCAGCTGGGACAGGGGAACAGATACGCAGTATTTT. It encodes CASSWDRGTDTQYF. The chain uses TRBV11-2 and TRBJ2-3; 10 nucleotides match TRBD1. The germline CDR1 and CDR2 sequences are SGHAT and FQNNGV. The J segment lost 3 bases and the V segment lost 4 bases, leaving 1 base of the junction unmatched. CDR3 length: 14 residues. The full variable domain, completed using reference TRBV11-2 and TRBJ2-3, is EAGVAQSPRYKIIEKRQSVAFWCNPISGHATLYWYQQILGQGPKLLIQFQNNGVVDDSQLPKDRFSAERLKGVDSTLKIQPAKLEDSAVYLCASSWDRGTDTQYFGPGTRLTVL.

This clonotype was detected ten times or more. The chain is built from TRBV6-2 or TRBV6-3 and TRBJ2-1, with 13 bases identical to TRBD2. Germline V gives CDR1 MNHEY, CDR2 SVGEGT. V was clipped by 0 bases and J by 4 bases; unmatched bases: 0. The CDR3 extends over 16 amino acids. CDR3 sequence (DNA): TGTGCCAGCAGTTACTCGGGACTAGCGGGGTACAATGAGCAGTTCTTC. This translates into CASSYSGLAGYNEQFF.

This clonotype is deemed medium-sized. The chain combines TRBV7-2 with TRBJ2-4; no clear D gene. The CDR3 has 14 residues. Trimming cost V 5 bases and J 3 bases, with 11 bases left between them. Germline-derived CDR1 and CDR2 are SGHTA and FQGNSA. CDR3 protein: CASSPALIKNIQYF. In DNA form, the CDR3 reads TGTGCCAGCAGCCCCGCGCTCATCAAAAACATTCAGTACTTC.

This clonotype was recorded at least ten times. This sequence joins TRBV7-3 and TRBJ2-3; D is tentatively TRBD1 or TRBD2 (6 bases each). Germline assignment: CDR1 SGHTA and CDR2 FQGTGA. V was cut by 0 bases and J by 8 bases, with 15 bases left in between. This CDR3 has 15 amino acids. In DNA, the CDR3 is TGTGCCAGCAGCTTAACTGGGGGGCGCTTGGGTACGCAGTATTTT. This sequence encodes CASSLTGGRLGTQYF.

This clonotype was counted many times. This rearrangement joins TRBV11-3 to TRBJ2-1; possibly TRBD2 for D (6 bases). The ends were cut back, 4 bases at V and 5 bases at J, with 12 bases in the middle. Germline values: CDR1 SGHNT, CDR2 YENEEA. The CDR3 totals 14 residues. The CDR3 DNA reads as TGTGCCAGCAGCTCCGTGGACTACGACAATGAGCAGTTCTTC. Residues: CASSSVDYDNEQFF.

This clonotype qualifies as large. One end of the junction fails to match germline, which may point to a read error. The chain has TRBV7-7 and TRBJ2-1, with 9 nucleotides matching TRBD1. Germline-derived CDR1 and CDR2 are SSHAT and FNYEAQ (reference sequence). This CDR3 is 15 amino acids long. The CDR3 reads CASSSGTGLDNEQFF. CDR3 in DNA: TGTGCTAGCAGCTCGGGGACAGGGCTTGACAATGAGCAGTTCTTC.

In its sample, this clonotype ranks as medium-sized (0.01 to 0.1%). The chain combines TRBV7-6 with TRBJ2-1; 9 nucleotides match TRBD2. Trimming at V came to 5 bases and at J to 4 bases, leaving 6 bases not matched to a gene. There are 15 residues in the CDR3. Germline V gene sequence: CDR1 SGHVS, CDR2 FNYEAQ. The CDR3 region is CASSNGTSSYNEQFF. DNA for the CDR3: TGTGCCAGCAGCAACGGGACTAGCAGTTACAATGAGCAGTTCTTC.

Of note for this clonotype: Because it lacks the conserved phenylalanine or tryptophan at the end, this CDR3 is likely a read error. No DNA is shown, since the ends of the CDR3 on it are uncertain; the CDR3 is the one TCRdb lists. The rearrangement links TRBV7-2 to TRBJ2-1. The germline V gene has CDR1 SGHTA and CDR2 FQGNSA. The length of the CDR3 is 11 amino acids, counting both ends. The CDR3 sequence is CASSFDVFEFV.

A word on this clonotype: One junction end disagrees with the germline gene, perhaps due to a read error. The chain combines TRBV11-3 with TRBJ2-1; D is unresolved. The CDR3 consists of 13 residues. Per the germline V gene, CDR1 is SGHNT and CDR2 is YENEEA. The CDR3 reads CASGSTGYNGQFF. In DNA, the CDR3 is TGTGCCAGCGGCTCCACGGGCTACAATGGGCAGTTCTTC.